The 15 T cell receptor beta chains presented below share a single source sample, sequenced in a study of T-cell reconstitution after alpha-beta-depleted transplantation in children. Library preparation (for TCRbeta) was performed with unique molecular identifiers. TCRdb reprocessed the PCR reads via MiXCR and lists one record per CDR3 protein. The table includes a few hundred thousand distinct CDR3 sequences, more than 7.5% detected once. Sequences were derived from PBMCs from the stem cell graft donor, sampled from the stem cell graft. These receptors were taken from a human donor who donated a stem cell graft to a child with SCID.

This clonotype was counted at least ten times. The chain employs TRBV12-3 or TRBV12-4 and TRBJ2-2, with 7 bases aligning to TRBD2. V was pared by 2 bases and J by 5 bases, with 5 bases of the junction left unmatched. There are 15 residues in the CDR3. The chain's CDR3 is CASSLIPGGTGELFF. The CDR3 bases are TGTGCCAGCAGTTTAATCCCGGGGGGAACCGGGGAGCTGTTTTTT.

This clonotype was seen many times. The genes are TRBV20-1 and TRBJ2-3, with D unresolved. CDR1 and CDR2 from the germline V gene are DFQATT and SNEGSKA (reference sequence). CDR3 size: 15 residues. V was trimmed by 3 bases and J by 5 bases, leaving 18 bases between them. The CDR3 nucleotides are TGCAGTGCTAGGATGGCCGAGGTTTTTGGAGATACGCAGTATTTT. Residues: CSARMAEVFGDTQYF.

This clonotype has at least ten counts. The chain joins TRBV5-1 to TRBJ2-2, with D hard to call. The CDR3 spans 18 residues. Trimming stripped 2 bases from V and 0 bases from J, with 17 bases between. Germline V lookup: CDR1 SGHRS, CDR2 YFSETQ. The CDR3 nucleotides read TGCGCCAGCAGCTTACCAAGGAGTGGAGACCCGAACACCGGGGAGCTGTTTTTT. Its translation is CASSLPRSGDPNTGELFF.

This clonotype has ten or more counts. This chain joins TRBV7-2 and TRBJ2-5; TRBD2 matches at 10 bases. The CDR3 runs 16 residues. V shed 0 bases and J 2 bases; nucleotides not matched to a gene: 3. Germline V gene data show CDR1 as SGHTA and CDR2 as FQGNSA. The DNA of the CDR3 is TGTGCCAGCAGCTTAGCCTCTAGCGGGGGACAAGAGACCCAGTACTTC. This sequence encodes CASSLASSGGQETQYF.

This clonotype was seen at least ten times. V usage is TRBV9 and J usage is TRBJ2-5, with TRBD2 matching over 10 bases. Trimming removed 5 bases from V and 1 base from J; junction bases left unmatched: 8. CDR3 length: 16 amino acids. Germline-derived CDR1 and CDR2 are SGDLS and YYNGEE. The CDR3 sequence is CASSQGLAVIQETQYF. Here the CDR3 DNA reads TGTGCCAGCAGTCAAGGACTAGCGGTTATCCAAGAGACCCAGTACTTC. Full variable domain (remainder filled in from reference TRBV9 and TRBJ2-5): DSGVTQTPKHLITATGQRVTLRCSPRSGDLSVYWYQQSLDQGLQFLIQYYNGEERAKGNILERFSAQQFPDLHSELNLSSLELGDSALYFCASSQGLAVIQETQYFGPGTRLLVL.

This clonotype has a count of ten or more. The chain uses TRBV7-8 and TRBJ1-2, with 11 nucleotides matching TRBD1. This CDR3 has 16 amino acids. Germline V lookup: CDR1 SGHVS, CDR2 FQNEAQ. The V segment lost 2 bases and the J segment 7 bases; nucleotides outside the gene matches: 9. Here the CDR3 DNA reads TGTGCCAGCAGCTTAATGGAAGGACAGGGGGCTTCTGGCTACACCTTC. It codes for CASSLMEGQGASGYTF.

This chain links TRBV7-9 with TRBJ2-1; D unclear. This CDR3 has 15 residues. CDR1 and CDR2 (germline): SEHNR, FQNEAQ (reference sequence). Trimming cost V 5 bases and J 4 bases, with 15 bases left between them. This CDR3 reads CASSPPDAQYNEQFF. CDR3 coding DNA: TGTGCCAGCAGCCCGCCCGATGCCCAGTACAATGAGCAGTTCTTC. Variable domain in full (rest from reference TRBV7-9 and TRBJ2-1): DTGVSQNPRHKITKRGQNVTFRCDPISEHNRLYWYRQTLGQGPEFLTYFQNEAQLEKSRLLSDRFSAERPKGSFSTLEIQRTEQGDSAMYLCASSPPDAQYNEQFFGPGTRLTVL.

Ten or more counts support this clonotype. V and J are TRBV20-1 and TRBJ1-5; a possible D gene is TRBD1 (6 bases). Per the germline V gene, CDR1 is DFQATT and CDR2 is SNEGSKA (reference sequence). The CDR3 is 13 residues long. The germline V and J ends were trimmed by 2 bases and 1 base, with 6 bases remaining between them. The CDR3 here is CSARQGSNQPQHF. For the CDR3, the DNA is TGCAGTGCTAGACAGGGGAGCAATCAGCCCCAGCATTTT.

This clonotype was observed once. A read error may produce the germline difference seen at one junction end. J is TRBJ1-2 and V is TRBV20-1; 7 bases map to TRBD1. The CDR3 consists of 17 residues. Germline CDR1 reads DFQATT; CDR2 reads SNEGSKA (reference sequence). Here the CDR3 reads CSTRPSFVGGSNYDYTF. CDR3 bases: TGCAGTACTAGACCGTCTTTTGTAGGGGGCTCAAACTATGACTACACCTTC.

The table lists this clonotype with many counts. This chain links TRBV6-5 with TRBJ1-1; D gene unclear. Trimming took 2 bases from V and 3 from J, leaving 10 bases between them. This CDR3 has 14 residues. CDR1 MNHEY and CDR2 SVGAGI come from the germline V gene. DNA of the CDR3: TGTGCCAGCAGTTACCAAAATCGGGACACTGAAGCTTTCTTT. Its protein is CASSYQNRDTEAFF.

As for this clonotype: At one end the junction does not follow the germline gene, possibly because of a read error. The chain joins TRBV3-1 to TRBJ1-5; D perhaps matches TRBD1 (6 bases). The germline CDR1 and CDR2 sequences are LGHDT and YNNKEL (reference sequence). The CDR3 consists of 19 residues. The CDR3 reads CACSQDRPGAVYSNQPQHF. CDR3 DNA sequence: TGTGCCTGCAGCCAAGATAGGCCGGGGGCGGTCTATAGCAATCAGCCCCAGCATTTT.

At least ten counts were recorded for this clonotype. This chain joins TRBV5-1 and TRBJ2-3; D might be TRBD2 (5 bases). V dropped 4 bases and J dropped 3 bases, with 18 bases sitting between them. Germline values: CDR1 SGHRS, CDR2 YFSETQ. This CDR3 is built from 16 residues. The chain's CDR3 is CASSEDRVRLTDTQYF. The CDR3, as DNA: TGCGCCAGCAGCGAAGACCGGGTCAGACTAACAGATACGCAGTATTTT.

This clonotype was counted ten times or more. The V call is TRBV20-1, the J call TRBJ1-6; possible D gene TRBD1, 6 bases. V lost 5 bases and J lost 6, with 11 bases in between. The CDR3 is 13 amino acids. Per the germline V gene, CDR1 is DFQATT and CDR2 is SNEGSKA (reference sequence). The CDR3 loop is CSAVRTANSPLHF. CDR3 in DNA: TGCAGTGCTGTTCGGACAGCTAATTCACCCCTCCACTTT.

This clonotype occurred many times. The chain combines TRBV20-1 with TRBJ1-3; the D is unclear. The CDR3 length is 11 residues. CDR1 DFQATT and CDR2 SNEGSKA come from the germline V gene (reference sequence). V was pared by 6 bases and J by 4 bases, with 7 bases between. CDR3 nucleotide sequence: TGCAGTGCCAAAAGGGGAAACACCATATATTTT. Protein product: CSAKRGNTIYF.

This clonotype was seen repeatedly, ten times or more. V usage is TRBV6-2 or TRBV6-3 and J usage is TRBJ1-1, with TRBD1 matching 7 bases. V lost 2 bases, J lost 10 bases, and 4 bases stayed unmatched. This CDR3 spans 12 amino acids. CDR1 and CDR2 (germline): MNHEY, SVGEGT. The CDR3 sequence is CASSYQQGRAFF. CDR3 DNA sequence: TGTGCCAGCAGTTACCAACAGGGGAGAGCTTTCTTT.